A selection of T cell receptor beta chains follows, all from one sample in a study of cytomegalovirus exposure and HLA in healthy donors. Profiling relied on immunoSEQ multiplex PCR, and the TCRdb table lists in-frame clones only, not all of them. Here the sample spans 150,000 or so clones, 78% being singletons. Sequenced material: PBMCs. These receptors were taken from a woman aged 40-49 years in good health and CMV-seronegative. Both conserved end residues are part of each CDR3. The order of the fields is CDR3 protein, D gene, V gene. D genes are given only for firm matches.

CASRKTSGGFPGELFF,TRBD2,TRBV2
CASSPTGDPTNEKLFF,TRBD1,TRBV28
CASSLVGGNYEQYF,NA,TRBV7-9
CASSDFQQGGLFQYF,NA,TRBV6-1
CASSYGPYNEQFF,NA,TRBV6-5
CASSYRETLGNSPLHF,NA,TRBV7-9
CASSPSGVSGELFF,NA,TRBV18
CASSKSGGSNTEAFF,NA,TRBV2
CASSYPGQGIQETQYF,TRBD1,TRBV7-9
CSAGDRGLGETQYF,TRBD1,TRBV29-1
CASSLGQNQETQYF,TRBD1,TRBV11-2
CASSLSGNSNQPQHF,NA,TRBV28
CASSQDWAGGYGYTF,TRBD1,TRBV4-1
CASSPLGRGNQPQHF,NA,TRBV18
CASSGRGRDTQYF,NA,TRBV2
CASRDRDVGAFF,TRBD1,TRBV2
CASSIKTTGNTEAFF,NA,TRBV19
CASSEAGTASSYEQYF,NA,TRBV6-1
CASSETPHPGTEAFF,NA,TRBV6-1
CASSGASGSPNTGELFF,TRBD2,TRBV7-9
CASSLTLRGVREKLFF,TRBD1,TRBV5-5
CASSLVGITGELFF,NA,TRBV5-4
CASSLGGYGGYTF,NA,TRBV7-9
CASSLWGVEGANVLTF,NA,TRBV13
CASSKGNGGCSPLHF,NA,TRBV21-1
CASSPRGGPYEQYF,NA,TRBV18
CASSQEAVYGYTF,NA,TRBV4-1
CASSLGRDRVINEQFF,TRBD1,TRBV11-2
CASSPQWPSGGQETQYF,TRBD2,TRBV9
CASRIAGSQDEQYF,TRBD2,TRBV19
CASSVGAGTTYNEQFF,TRBD2,TRBV9
CASSEAGTYEQYF,NA,TRBV5-4
CASSSGTGGPSYEQYF,TRBD1,TRBV5-1
CASSTPGQRSGNTIYF,NA,TRBV19